These T cell receptor beta chains were read from a single sample in a study of graft-versus-host responses after intestinal transplantation. Their recognized antigens are unknown. Profiling relied on immunoSEQ multiplex PCR, and the TCRdb table lists in-frame clones only, not all of them. The repertoire consists of 85,000 to 90,000 clones, with 90% occurring once and the leading ten covering 0.11%. The sample was unstimulated CD4+ T cells sorted from spleen or lymph node cells, taken before intestinal transplant. The receptors were sampled from a human donor who received an intestinal transplant. CDR3s include the opening cysteine and the closing phenylalanine or tryptophan. The order of the fields is clone size, D gene, J gene, V gene, CDR3 DNA, CDR3 protein. D genes are given only for firm matches. Rows give clone size only sometimes, using once, few, many, or a class for an expanded clone.

clone_size: NA
d_call: NA
j_call: TRBJ2-2
v_call: TRBV7-7
cdr3_nt: TGTGCTAGCAGCCAACGGGCCGGGGTGGGCGAGGAGCTGTTTTTT
cdr3_aa: CASSQRAGVGEELFF

clone_size: NA
d_call: NA
j_call: TRBJ2-3
v_call: TRBV9
cdr3_nt: TGTGCCAGCGGCCTCCGGGGAGATACGCAGTATTTT
cdr3_aa: CASGLRGDTQYF

clone_size: NA
d_call: NA
j_call: TRBJ1-1
v_call: TRBV6-5
cdr3_nt: TGTGCCAGCAGTTACTCAAGGACAAGTTGGGCTTTCTTT
cdr3_aa: CASSYSRTSWAFF

clone_size: NA
d_call: NA
j_call: TRBJ1-6
v_call: TRBV5-1
cdr3_nt: TGCGCCAGCAGCTTGGGGACCCCGGGCGGGAATTCACCCCTCCACTTT
cdr3_aa: CASSLGTPGGNSPLHF

clone_size: NA
d_call: TRBD1
j_call: TRBJ1-2
v_call: TRBV7-9
cdr3_nt: TGTGCCAGCAGCCAGTCAGGGGGAGCCCCCTATGGCTACACCTTC
cdr3_aa: CASSQSGGAPYGYTF

clone_size: NA
d_call: NA
j_call: TRBJ1-1
v_call: TRBV14
cdr3_nt: TGTGCCAGCAGCCAAGGATTGGGGGCCAACACTGAAGCTTTCTTT
cdr3_aa: CASSQGLGANTEAFF

clone_size: NA
d_call: TRBD1
j_call: TRBJ2-7
v_call: TRBV11-3
cdr3_nt: TGTGCCAGCAGCTTAGCCGGGACAGGCGGATACGAGCAGTACTTC
cdr3_aa: CASSLAGTGGYEQYF

clone_size: NA
d_call: NA
j_call: TRBJ2-7
v_call: TRBV9
cdr3_nt: TGTGCCAGCAGCGTAGAATCCCGGGGGGCCGGCGAGCAGTACTTC
cdr3_aa: CASSVESRGAGEQYF

clone_size: NA
d_call: TRBD1
j_call: TRBJ1-6
v_call: TRBV11-1
cdr3_nt: TGTGCCAGCAGCTGGACAGGGTATAATTCACCCCTCCACTTT
cdr3_aa: CASSWTGYNSPLHF

clone_size: once
d_call: NA
j_call: TRBJ2-3
v_call: TRBV27
cdr3_nt: TGTGCCAGCAGTTTCAGGGCGGTCGATACGCAGTATTTC
cdr3_aa: CASSFRAVDTQYF

clone_size: NA
d_call: NA
j_call: TRBJ2-5
v_call: TRBV5-1
cdr3_nt: TGCGCCAGCAGTTCAAGTGCTAGCCGGGAGACCCAGTACTTC
cdr3_aa: CASSSSASRETQYF

clone_size: NA
d_call: NA
j_call: TRBJ2-7
v_call: TRBV18
cdr3_nt: TGTGCCAGCTCACCACCTTCCGGACAGCGAATGTACGAGCAGTACTTC
cdr3_aa: CASSPPSGQRMYEQYF

clone_size: NA
d_call: NA
j_call: TRBJ2-5
v_call: TRBV6-5
cdr3_nt: TGTGCCAGCAGCGCCCTCCCCGCGTCCCAGTACTTC
cdr3_aa: CASSALPASQYF

clone_size: NA
d_call: NA
j_call: TRBJ1-4
v_call: TRBV10-3
cdr3_nt: TGTGCCATCAGTGAGAAGGGGTGGGGAAAACTGTTTTTT
cdr3_aa: CAISEKGWGKLFF

clone_size: few
d_call: TRBD1
j_call: TRBJ1-5
v_call: TRBV5-4
cdr3_nt: TGTGCCAGCAGCACAGGACAGGATAATCAGCCCCAGCATTTT
cdr3_aa: CASSTGQDNQPQHF

clone_size: NA
d_call: NA
j_call: TRBJ2-7
v_call: TRBV6-1
cdr3_nt: TGTGCCAGCAGTGGCCGGGACACCTCCTACGAGCAGTACTTC
cdr3_aa: CASSGRDTSYEQYF

clone_size: NA
d_call: TRBD2
j_call: TRBJ2-3
v_call: TRBV9
cdr3_nt: TGTGCCAGCAGCCCCCGGGGTAGCGGGCCAACAGATACGCAGTATTTT
cdr3_aa: CASSPRGSGPTDTQYF

clone_size: NA
d_call: TRBD2
j_call: TRBJ2-1
v_call: TRBV27
cdr3_nt: TGTGCCAGCAGGGGACTAGCGGCCTACAATGAGCAGTTCTTC
cdr3_aa: CASRGLAAYNEQFF

clone_size: NA
d_call: TRBD2
j_call: TRBJ2-1
v_call: TRBV10-3
cdr3_nt: TGTGCCATCAGAAGCGGGGGTGAGCAGTTCTTC
cdr3_aa: CAIRSGGEQFF

clone_size: once
d_call: TRBD1
j_call: TRBJ2-2
v_call: TRBV6-1
cdr3_nt: TGTGCCAGCAGTGAGTTCAGGGGGACGAACACCGGGGAGCTGTTTTTT
cdr3_aa: CASSEFRGTNTGELFF

clone_size: NA
d_call: NA
j_call: TRBJ1-2
v_call: TRBV19
cdr3_nt: TGTGCCAGTAGGCCGCGGGGAGTAGGTGGCTATGGCTACACCTTC
cdr3_aa: CASRPRGVGGYGYTF

clone_size: NA
d_call: NA
j_call: TRBJ2-1
v_call: TRBV6-1
cdr3_nt: TGTGCCAGCAGGACGGGACACCTCTACAATGAGCAGTTCTTC
cdr3_aa: CASRTGHLYNEQFF

clone_size: NA
d_call: TRBD1
j_call: TRBJ2-3
v_call: TRBV25-1
cdr3_nt: TGTGCCAGCAGGCGGACAGGGGTGGCCGGCGGTACGCAGTATTTT
cdr3_aa: CASRRTGVAGGTQYF

clone_size: NA
d_call: NA
j_call: TRBJ2-5
v_call: TRBV7-8
cdr3_nt: TGTGCCAGCAGCCCCCAGGGTGCCGGAGAAGAGACCCAGTACTTC
cdr3_aa: CASSPQGAGEETQYF

clone_size: NA
d_call: NA
j_call: TRBJ1-1
v_call: TRBV11-1
cdr3_nt: TGTGCCAGCAGGACAGCAACGAACACTGAAGCTTTCTTT
cdr3_aa: CASRTATNTEAFF

clone_size: few
d_call: NA
j_call: TRBJ1-6
v_call: TRBV7-9
cdr3_nt: TGTGCCAGCAGTCAAGCGGGGGGCCGGGATAATTCACCCCTCCACTTT
cdr3_aa: CASSQAGGRDNSPLHF

clone_size: medium-sized
d_call: NA
j_call: TRBJ1-1
v_call: TRBV11-2
cdr3_nt: TGTGCCAGCAGCCCAATGCGGGGTAAAGTTACTGAAGCTTTCTTT
cdr3_aa: CASSPMRGKVTEAFF

clone_size: NA
d_call: TRBD2
j_call: TRBJ2-1
v_call: TRBV27
cdr3_nt: TGTGCCAGGGGCGGGGGGGGCCTTGAGCAGTTCTTC
cdr3_aa: CARGGGGLEQFF

clone_size: NA
d_call: NA
j_call: TRBJ1-6
v_call: TRBV18
cdr3_nt: TGTGCCAGCTCACCACCCGGACAGTTGGGCCATTCACCCCTCCACTTT
cdr3_aa: CASSPPGQLGHSPLHF

clone_size: NA
d_call: NA
j_call: TRBJ2-7
v_call: TRBV7-8
cdr3_nt: TGTGCCAGCAGCCTAACATCGGAGGGGGCAACCTACGAGCAGTACTTC
cdr3_aa: CASSLTSEGATYEQYF

clone_size: NA
d_call: NA
j_call: TRBJ1-1
v_call: TRBV18
cdr3_nt: TGTGCCAGCTCAGGGGGGGAGGGCACTGAAGCTTTCTTT
cdr3_aa: CASSGGEGTEAFF

clone_size: once
d_call: TRBD1
j_call: TRBJ1-2
v_call: TRBV5-6
cdr3_nt: TGTGCCAGCAGCCTCATCGGGGACAGAACCTCCTATGGCTACACCTTC
cdr3_aa: CASSLIGDRTSYGYTF

clone_size: NA
d_call: NA
j_call: TRBJ2-7
v_call: TRBV9
cdr3_nt: TGTGCCAGCAGCGCAGACAGTTTTTCCTACGAGCAGTACTTC
cdr3_aa: CASSADSFSYEQYF

clone_size: NA
d_call: NA
j_call: TRBJ1-2
v_call: TRBV6-8
cdr3_nt: TGTGCCAGCAGTTTTCCTCTCTTGGGGGCGCCTTTGGTTGGCTACACCTTC
cdr3_aa: CASSFPLLGAPLVGYTF

clone_size: NA
d_call: NA
j_call: TRBJ1-6
v_call: TRBV11-2
cdr3_nt: TGTGCCAGCAGCTTAGATTTGGCGGTCCCACCCCACTTT
cdr3_aa: CASSLDLAVPPHF

clone_size: NA
d_call: NA
j_call: TRBJ2-6
v_call: TRBV5-1
cdr3_nt: TGCGCCAGCGGATCGTCCGGGACACAAAACTCTGGGGCCAACGTCCTGACTTTC
cdr3_aa: CASGSSGTQNSGANVLTF

clone_size: NA
d_call: TRBD1
j_call: TRBJ1-1
v_call: TRBV2
cdr3_nt: TGTGCCAGCCGGGGACAGGTAGGGACTGAAGCTTTCTTT
cdr3_aa: CASRGQVGTEAFF

clone_size: NA
d_call: NA
j_call: TRBJ2-1
v_call: TRBV5-6
cdr3_nt: TGTGCCAGCAGCTTGGCAGGGGACACTGAGCAGTTCTTC
cdr3_aa: CASSLAGDTEQFF

clone_size: NA
d_call: TRBD1
j_call: TRBJ2-4
v_call: TRBV5-1
cdr3_nt: TGCGCCAGCAGCCCTTCGACAGGGATGAACATTCAGTACTTC
cdr3_aa: CASSPSTGMNIQYF

clone_size: once
d_call: NA
j_call: TRBJ2-1
v_call: TRBV4-2
cdr3_nt: TGTGCCAGCAGCCCGACGGGGGTCAATGAGCAGTTCTTC
cdr3_aa: CASSPTGVNEQFF

clone_size: NA
d_call: TRBD1
j_call: TRBJ1-5
v_call: TRBV6-1
cdr3_nt: TGTGCCAGCAGGAGGGCAGGGGGTAACAATCAGCCCCAGCATTTT
cdr3_aa: CASRRAGGNNQPQHF

clone_size: NA
d_call: TRBD1
j_call: TRBJ1-5
v_call: TRBV27
cdr3_nt: TGTGCCAGCAGCTCCGGGACAGGGGTTTTTCAGCCCCAGCATTTT
cdr3_aa: CASSSGTGVFQPQHF

clone_size: NA
d_call: TRBD2
j_call: TRBJ2-3
v_call: TRBV11-2
cdr3_nt: TGTGCCAGCAGCTTACGACTAGCGGAACGCACAGATACGCAGTATTTT
cdr3_aa: CASSLRLAERTDTQYF

clone_size: NA
d_call: NA
j_call: TRBJ1-1
v_call: TRBV6-1
cdr3_nt: TGTGCCAGCAGTGAAGTGAGACTCATGAACACTGAAGCTTTCTTT
cdr3_aa: CASSEVRLMNTEAFF

clone_size: NA
d_call: TRBD2
j_call: TRBJ2-1
v_call: TRBV5-4
cdr3_nt: TGTGCCAGCAGCTCACAAGGAGAGCGGGGGGAGCAGTTCTTC
cdr3_aa: CASSSQGERGEQFF

clone_size: NA
d_call: TRBD2
j_call: TRBJ2-5
v_call: TRBV7-2
cdr3_nt: TGTGCCAGCAGCTATAGCGGGGGGCCCCAAGAGACCCAGTACTTC
cdr3_aa: CASSYSGGPQETQYF